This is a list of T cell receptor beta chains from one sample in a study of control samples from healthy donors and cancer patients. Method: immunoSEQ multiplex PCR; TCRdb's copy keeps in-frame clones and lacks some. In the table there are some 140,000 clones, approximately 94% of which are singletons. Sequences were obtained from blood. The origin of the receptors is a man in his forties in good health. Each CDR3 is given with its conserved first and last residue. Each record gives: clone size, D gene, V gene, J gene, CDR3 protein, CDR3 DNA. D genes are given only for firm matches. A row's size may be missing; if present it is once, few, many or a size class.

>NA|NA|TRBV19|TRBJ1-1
CASSKGREAEAFF
TGTGCCAGTAGTAAAGGCAGGGAGGCAGAAGCTTTCTTT
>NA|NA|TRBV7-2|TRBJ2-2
CASSLEVRNTGELFF
TGTGCCAGCAGCTTAGAAGTCAGGAACACCGGGGAGCTGTTTTTT
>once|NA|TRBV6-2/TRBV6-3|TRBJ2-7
CASSQGGNEQYF
TGTGCCAGCAGTCAGGGAGGAAACGAGCAGTACTTC
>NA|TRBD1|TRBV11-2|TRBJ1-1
CASSWTQGASTEAFF
TGTGCCAGCAGCTGGACACAGGGGGCGAGCACTGAAGCTTTCTTT
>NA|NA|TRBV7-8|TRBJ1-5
CASSLAAGSNQPQHF
TGTGCCAGCAGCTTAGCGGCAGGTAGCAATCAGCCCCAGCATTTT
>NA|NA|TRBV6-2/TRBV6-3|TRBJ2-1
CASSYFRASSRNEQFF
TGTGCCAGCAGTTACTTCCGGGCCTCCTCAAGGAATGAGCAGTTCTTC
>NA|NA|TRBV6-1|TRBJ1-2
CASSERQGSSGYGYTF
TGTGCCAGCAGTGAACGGCAGGGGTCCTCCGGCTATGGCTACACCTTC
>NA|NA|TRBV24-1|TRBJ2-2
CATSAGDTGELFF
TGTGCCACCAGTGCCGGGGACACCGGGGAGCTGTTTTTT
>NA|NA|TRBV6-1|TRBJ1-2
CASSEWPGDGYTF
TGTGCCAGCAGTGAATGGCCAGGGGATGGCTACACCTTC
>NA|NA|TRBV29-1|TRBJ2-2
CSVEKVINTGELFF
TGCAGCGTTGAAAAAGTGATCAACACCGGGGAGCTGTTTTTT
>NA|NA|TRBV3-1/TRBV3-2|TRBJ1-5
CASSQGVEGQPQHF
TGTGCCAGCAGCCAAGGGGTTGAGGGGCAGCCCCAGCATTTT
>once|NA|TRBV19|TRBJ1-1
CASSIGQMNTEAFF
TGTGCCAGTAGTATCGGACAGATGAACACTGAAGCTTTCTTT
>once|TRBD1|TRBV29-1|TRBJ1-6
CSVRTGESSPLHF
TGCAGCGTGAGGACAGGGGAGTCCTCACCCCTCCACTTT
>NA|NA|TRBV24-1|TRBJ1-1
CATSERGGTEAFF
TGTGCCACCAGTGAACGGGGGGGGACTGAAGCTTTCTTT
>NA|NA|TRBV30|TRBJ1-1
CAWSVKSGAGF
TGTGCCTGGAGTGTAAAGTCCGGAGCGGGCTTT